These T cell receptor beta chains were read from a single sample in a study of long-term antiretroviral therapy in people with HIV. Here immunoSEQ multiplex PCR was the method, and the copy in TCRdb shows in-frame clones only, minus some. The profile covers about 24,000 clones, with over 80% appearing a single time and less than 15% taken by the ten largest. Here the sequenced sample was unsorted PBMCs, taken approximately 4.1 years after starting antiretroviral therapy. The receptors come from a man younger than 40 with HIV. Both conserved end residues are part of each CDR3. D genes are given only for firm matches. Clone size appears in some rows only: once, few, many, or a class for an expanded clone.

D	size	J	V	length	CDR3	DNA
-	-	TRBJ1-1	TRBV25-1	16	CASRGTGGEQNTEAFF	TGTGCCAGCAGGGGCACGGGGGGAGAACAGAACACTGAAGCTTTCTTT
TRBD1	-	TRBJ2-4	TRBV4-1	18	CASSQEVWDSLAKNIQYF	TGCGCCAGCAGCCAAGAGGTTTGGGACAGTTTAGCCAAAAACATTCAGTACTTC
-	-	TRBJ1-5	TRBV7-6	16	CASSPPIGQKNQPQHF	TGTGCCAGCAGCCCCCCCATAGGTCAGAAAAATCAGCCCCAGCATTTT
-	-	TRBJ2-1	TRBV6-5	14	CASSLGDLYNEQFF	TGTGCCAGCAGTTTAGGGGACCTATACAATGAGCAGTTCTTC
-	-	TRBJ2-2	TRBV28	14	CASSSYAGTGELFF	TGTGCCAGCAGTTCCTATGCGGGTACCGGGGAGCTGTTTTTT
-	once	TRBJ2-7	TRBV4-1	14	CASSQEGRGYEQYF	TGCGCCAGCAGCCAAGAGGGCAGGGGCTACGAGCAGTACTTC
-	-	TRBJ2-7	TRBV9	15	CASSVSSQGSAEQYF	TGTGCCAGCAGCGTAAGCTCCCAGGGGTCAGCCGAGCAGTACTTC
-	-	TRBJ2-7	TRBV7-9	14	CASSSTESSYEQYF	TGTGCCAGCAGTTCCACAGAGAGCTCCTACGAGCAGTACTTC
TRBD1	once	TRBJ2-7	TRBV7-9	19	CASSFSSRSRDRVSDEQYF	TGTGCCAGCAGCTTTAGTTCACGGTCAAGGGACAGGGTCTCGGACGAGCAGTACTTC
-	-	TRBJ1-1	TRBV7-3	15	CASSLTPVSAQEAFF	TGTGCCAGCAGCTTAACACCTGTCTCTGCCCAGGAAGCTTTCTTT
TRBD1	-	TRBJ1-4	TRBV7-3	14	CASSSGTGDEKLFF	TGTGCCAGCAGCTCCGGGACAGGGGATGAAAAACTGTTTTTT
-	-	TRBJ1-3	TRBV11-2	14	CASSWQGAGNTIYF	TGTGCCAGCAGCTGGCAGGGTGCCGGAAACACCATATATTTT
TRBD1	-	TRBJ1-2	TRBV5-4	13	CASSLTGGDGYTF	TGTGCCAGCAGCCTGACAGGGGGAGATGGCTACACCTTC
-	few	TRBJ1-5	TRBV4-3	15	CASSQDLGGRQPQHF	TGCGCCAGCAGCCAAGATCTAGGGGGTCGTCAGCCCCAGCATTTT
-	-	TRBJ2-3	TRBV7-3	13	CASSRELTDTQYF	TGTGCCAGCAGCCGGGAGTTAACAGATACGCAGTATTTT
TRBD2	-	TRBJ2-7	TRBV9	18	CASSHQRTSGGGLYEQYF	TGTGCCAGCAGCCATCAGAGGACTAGCGGGGGGGGACTCTACGAGCAGTACTTC
-	-	TRBJ2-5	TRBV19	15	CASTHIDGTGETQYF	TGTGCCAGTACCCATATCGACGGGACGGGGGAGACCCAGTACTTC
-	-	TRBJ2-3	TRBV28	14	CASSRDRSGPGGYF	TGTGCCAGCAGCCGGGACCGTTCAGGCCCGGGTGGGTATTTT
-	-	TRBJ2-7	TRBV5-1	16	CASSLAGGPKANEQYF	TGCGCCAGCAGCTTGGCCGGAGGACCTAAAGCCAACGAGCAGTACTTC
-	few	TRBJ1-1	TRBV7-9	12	CASSLGFTEAFF	TGTGCCAGCAGCCTAGGGTTCACTGAAGCTTTCTTT
-	-	TRBJ2-3	TRBV6-5	14	CASSAPREADTQYF	TGTGCCAGCAGTGCACCCCGCGAAGCAGATACGCAGTATTTT
TRBD2	few	TRBJ2-2	TRBV4-2	17	CASSQDLGGSNTGELFF	TGTGCCAGCAGCCAAGATCTGGGGGGGTCGAACACCGGGGAGCTGTTTTTT
-	few	TRBJ2-7	TRBV5-1	15	CASSLVGRGRHEQYF	TGCGCCAGCAGCTTGGTGGGCAGGGGCAGGCACGAGCAGTACTTC
-	once	TRBJ2-3	TRBV5-8	15	CASRFRGASGDTQYF	TGTGCCAGCAGATTCCGCGGGGCCTCTGGAGATACGCAGTATTTT
-	-	TRBJ1-2	TRBV6-1	14	CASTVQTSSYGYTF	TGTGCCAGCACGGTCCAGACATCATCCTATGGCTACACCTTC
TRBD1	-	TRBJ2-2	TRBV28	15	CASSLGTANTGELFF	TGTGCCAGCAGTTTAGGGACAGCGAACACCGGGGAGCTGTTTTTT
-	-	TRBJ1-1	TRBV6-1	13	CASTGTLNTEAFF	TGTGCCAGCACGGGGACATTGAACACTGAAGCTTTCTTT
-	once	TRBJ2-3	TRBV5-1	13	CASSPPSTDTQYF	TGCGCCAGCAGCCCCCCGAGCACAGATACGCAGTATTTT
-	few	TRBJ2-7	TRBV7-9	13	CASSEDGHYEQYF	TGTGCCTCTTCCGAGGATGGGCACTACGAGCAGTACTTC
-	-	TRBJ1-1	TRBV19	13	CASIDETNTEAFF	TGTGCCAGTATTGACGAAACGAACACTGAAGCTTTCTTT
-	-	TRBJ1-2	TRBV29-1	15	CSVENLSGRKYGYTF	TGCAGCGTTGAAAATCTAAGTGGCAGGAAGTATGGCTACACCTTC
-	once	TRBJ2-6	TRBV7-2	18	CASSLTPGANSGANVLTF	TGTGCCAGCAGCTTAACACCCGGCGCGAACTCTGGGGCCAACGTCCTGACTTTC
-	-	TRBJ1-4	TRBV7-9	16	CASSSGTVATNEKLFF	TGTGCCAGCAGCTCCGGGACGGTTGCAACTAATGAAAAACTGTTTTTT
-	-	TRBJ1-2	TRBV5-6	16	CASSSSRVLGYYGYTF	TGTGCCAGCAGCTCGAGCCGGGTCCTTGGGTACTATGGCTACACCTTC
-	-	TRBJ2-5	TRBV7-2	14	CASSFKAEKETQYF	TGTGCCAGCAGCTTTAAGGCGGAGAAAGAGACCCAGTACTTC
-	-	TRBJ2-1	TRBV5-6	12	CASSLDYNEQFF	TGTGCCAGCAGCTTAGACTACAATGAGCAGTTCTTC